A selection of T cell receptor beta chains follows, all from one sample in a study of blood T cells in healthy people across ages. Via MiXCR, TCRdb re-called the 5' RACE reads, giving one row per CDR3 protein. The sample consists of 920,000 or so distinct CDR3 sequences, 40% to 55% of them appearing once. The sequencing sample was made of blood. These receptors were obtained from a woman aged 60-70 years in good health. CDR3s include the opening cysteine and the closing phenylalanine or tryptophan. D genes are given only for firm matches. Clone size appears in some rows only: once, few, many, or a class for an expanded clone.

v_call	clone_size	j_call	d_call	cdr3_aa	cdr3_nt
TRBV6-5	few	TRBJ2-7	TRBD1	CASRPGTGDQEQYF	TGTGCCAGCAGACCCGGGACAGGGGACCAGGAGCAGTACTTC
TRBV28	.	TRBJ2-4	TRBD2	CASSLPGASGSREQYF	TGTGCCAGCAGTCTACCCGGGGCTAGCGGGAGCAGGGAGCAGTACTTC
TRBV7-9	.	TRBJ2-5	.	CASSVGRVLVGGETQYF	TGTGCCAGCAGCGTAGGCCGGGTGCTAGTAGGAGGAGAGACCCAGTACTTC
TRBV7-2	few	TRBJ2-5	.	CASSFGGSAQETQYF	TGTGCCAGCAGCTTTGGTGGTAGCGCTCAAGAGACCCAGTACTTC
TRBV6-6	.	TRBJ2-4	.	CASSSNRVGDGQYF	TGTGCCAGCAGTTCCAATCGGGTCGGGGATGGGCAGTACTTC
TRBV6-5	.	TRBJ2-3	.	CASSDRPQGDTQYF	TGTGCCAGCAGTGATCGGCCCCAAGGGGATACGCAGTATTTT
TRBV7-9	.	TRBJ2-3	.	CASSLATSTRDTQYF	TGTGCCAGCAGCTTAGCCACGTCCACAAGGGATACGCAGTATTTT
TRBV28	.	TRBJ1-2	TRBD1	CASRAGGQNYGYTF	TGTGCCAGCAGGGCAGGGGGGCAGAACTATGGCTACACCTTC
TRBV20-1	few	TRBJ2-7	.	CSATQGTHEQYF	TGCAGTGCTACCCAGGGAACCCACGAGCAGTACTTC
TRBV27	few	TRBJ2-3	.	CAGQGTDSTTDTQYF	TGTGCCGGCCAAGGGACTGACAGTACGACAGATACGCAGTATTTT
TRBV20-1	.	TRBJ2-1	TRBD2	CSATSSRASGRALGDEQFF	TGCAGTGCCACCTCCAGTCGAGCTAGCGGGAGGGCCCTCGGCGATGAGCAGTTCTTC
TRBV28	few	TRBJ2-5	TRBD1	CASSEDRHQETQYF	TGTGCCAGCAGTGAGGACAGGCACCAAGAGACCCAGTACTTC
TRBV7-3	.	TRBJ2-1	TRBD2	CASSPIGTSGYEQFF	TGTGCCAGCAGCCCCATTGGGACTAGCGGCTACGAGCAGTTCTTC
TRBV7-2	.	TRBJ2-7	.	CASSLEKTRSYEQYF	TGTGCCAGCAGCTTAGAAAAGACTAGGTCCTACGAGCAGTACTTC
TRBV5-1	few	TRBJ2-1	.	CASSLDFNEQFF	TGCGCCAGCAGCTTGGACTTCAATGAGCAGTTCTTC
TRBV10-3	.	TRBJ2-1	.	CAISDAGRDNGQFF	TGTGCCATCAGTGACGCTGGACGGGACAATGGGCAGTTCTTC
TRBV6-1	few	TRBJ2-3	TRBD2	CASKRLAYSTDTQYF	TGTGCCAGCAAGAGACTAGCGTATAGCACAGATACGCAGTATTTT
TRBV29-1	.	TRBJ2-1	.	CSVEDVRVAYNEQFF	TGCAGCGTTGAAGACGTCAGAGTTGCCTACAATGAGCAGTTCTTC
TRBV5-4	many	TRBJ2-7	.	CASSPTLGEQYF	TGTGCCAGCAGCCCGACCCTGGGCGAGCAGTACTTC
TRBV29-1	.	TRBJ2-4	TRBD1	CSAFSPGQGGNIQYF	TGCAGCGCATTCTCTCCGGGACAGGGTGGGAACATTCAGTACTTC
TRBV6-5	.	TRBJ2-7	TRBD2	CASSSISGRASYEQYF	TGTGCCAGCAGTTCCATCAGCGGGAGGGCCTCCTACGAGCAGTACTTC
TRBV6-5	.	TRBJ1-1	TRBD1	CASNRQGMNTEAFF	TGTGCCAGCAACCGACAGGGCATGAACACTGAAGCTTTCTTT
TRBV7-9	few	TRBJ1-4	.	CASSPYATNEKLFF	TGTGCCAGCAGCCCCTATGCAACTAATGAAAAACTGTTTTTT
TRBV10-1	.	TRBJ2-3	.	CASSESGTTRTQYF	TGCGCCAGCAGTGAGTCCGGGACCACCCGGACGCAGTATTTT
TRBV7-9	.	TRBJ1-1	.	CASSFGAGGAFF	TGTGCCAGCAGCTTCGGGGCCGGTGGAGCTTTCTTT
TRBV12-3/TRBV12-4	.	TRBJ2-2	TRBD2	CASSLGLGNTGELFF	TGTGCCAGCAGTTTGGGACTAGGGAACACCGGGGAGCTGTTTTTT
TRBV29-1	.	TRBJ1-2	.	CSVEDGTGNYGYTF	TGCAGCGTTGAAGATGGGACGGGGAACTATGGCTACACCTTC
TRBV25-1	.	TRBJ1-4	.	CASSELGRRGRREKLFF	TGTGCCAGCAGTGAATTGGGCCGACGGGGGCGAAGGGAAAAACTGTTTTTT
TRBV7-8	.	TRBJ2-7	.	CASSLVGRGEWAYEQYF	TGTGCCAGCAGCTTAGTTGGTCGCGGCGAATGGGCCTACGAGCAGTACTTC
TRBV2	.	TRBJ1-1	.	CASSDGVGEAFF	TGTGCCAGCAGTGATGGGGTGGGAGAAGCTTTCTTT
TRBV12-3/TRBV12-4	.	TRBJ2-5	.	CASSTPGETQYF	TGTGCCAGCTCAACCCCGGGGGAGACCCAGTACTTC
TRBV13	.	TRBJ2-5	.	CASSPPSGGETQYF	TGTGCCAGCAGCCCCCCGAGTGGGGGAGAGACCCAGTACTTC
TRBV6-2/TRBV6-3	.	TRBJ2-5	.	CASRGPSQETQYF	TGTGCCAGCAGGGGACCTAGCCAAGAGACCCAGTACTTC
TRBV2	.	TRBJ2-3	.	CASKWDGTDTQFF	TGTGCCAGCAAATGGGACGGCACAGATACGCAGTTTTTT
TRBV14	few	TRBJ1-2	.	CASSQAQWSGYTF	TGTGCCAGCAGCCAAGCCCAGTGGTCTGGCTACACCTTC
TRBV20-1	.	TRBJ2-3	.	CSAEGGSGSTDTQYF	TGCAGTGCCGAAGGAGGGAGTGGTAGCACAGATACGCAGTATTTT
TRBV3-1	few	TRBJ2-7	.	CASSQVVGARRYEQYF	TGTGCCAGCAGCCAAGTCGTGGGGGCGCGCCGTTACGAGCAGTACTTC
TRBV2	few	TRBJ2-5	.	CASRPGTLQETQYF	TGTGCCAGCAGACCGGGGACACTCCAAGAGACCCAGTACTTC
TRBV2	.	TRBJ2-5	.	CASSDDAGAGLETQYF	TGTGCCAGCAGTGATGACGCTGGGGCAGGGCTAGAGACCCAGTACTTC